These T cell receptor beta chains were read from a single sample in a study of OX40 agonist ivuxolimab in advanced cancers. Measured with immunoSEQ multiplex PCR; TCRdb has only the in-frame clones, and not every one. In the table there are 65,000 to 90,000 clones, more than 80% of which are singletons. The material sequenced was CD4+ or CD8+ T cells sorted from blood, taken in a trial of the OX40 agonist ivuxolimab. These receptors all come from an adult with an advanced solid tumor such as melanoma, head and neck, liver or kidney cancer. CDR3s include the opening cysteine and the closing phenylalanine or tryptophan.

v_call: TRBV2; j_call: TRBJ2-5; cdr3_aa: CASGGQQETQYF
v_call: TRBV29-1; j_call: TRBJ2-3; cdr3_aa: CSADRGNTDTQYF
v_call: TRBV19; j_call: TRBJ1-1; cdr3_aa: CASSIDEDSFTEAFF
v_call: TRBV11-2; j_call: TRBJ1-4; cdr3_aa: CASSLNEKLFF
v_call: TRBV6-6; j_call: TRBJ1-1; cdr3_aa: CASTVLQGTEAFF
v_call: TRBV2; j_call: TRBJ1-5; cdr3_aa: CASSERSGSSNQPQHF
v_call: TRBV2; j_call: TRBJ1-6; cdr3_aa: CASSAWTGQRSPLHF
v_call: TRBV5-3; j_call: TRBJ1-5; cdr3_aa: CARSLRQGNQPQHF
v_call: TRBV27; j_call: TRBJ2-2; cdr3_aa: CASSLGTGKTGELFF
v_call: TRBV2; j_call: TRBJ1-1; cdr3_aa: CASVGSIRTEAFF
v_call: TRBV5-1; j_call: TRBJ1-3; cdr3_aa: CASSFDRTGNTIYF
v_call: TRBV19; j_call: TRBJ2-3; cdr3_aa: CASSSSSLLGTDTQYF
v_call: TRBV18; j_call: TRBJ1-4; cdr3_aa: CASSPVSGTDNEKLFF
v_call: TRBV19; j_call: TRBJ1-6; cdr3_aa: CARADLFGGQGDYNSPLHF
v_call: TRBV6-1; j_call: TRBJ2-7; cdr3_aa: CASRAGTGSSYEQYF
v_call: TRBV6-5; j_call: TRBJ1-1; cdr3_aa: CASTTNRDGIAFF
v_call: TRBV9; j_call: TRBJ2-3; cdr3_aa: CASSPRTKGDTQYF
v_call: TRBV30; j_call: TRBJ1-6; cdr3_aa: CAWINGQIYNSPLHF
v_call: TRBV5-1; j_call: TRBJ2-3; cdr3_aa: CASSFTGTTDTQYF
v_call: TRBV5-5; j_call: TRBJ2-4; cdr3_aa: CASSLWLAGGQTKNIQYF
v_call: TRBV30; j_call: TRBJ1-3; cdr3_aa: CAWKRDSFSGNTIYF
v_call: TRBV28; j_call: TRBJ1-2; cdr3_aa: CASTSPGVNYGYTF
v_call: TRBV6-5; j_call: TRBJ1-1; cdr3_aa: CASSPSIGVNTEAFF
v_call: TRBV6-5; j_call: TRBJ1-5; cdr3_aa: CASSPRGEGNQPQHF
v_call: TRBV19; j_call: TRBJ1-1; cdr3_aa: CASSIGRGGLNTEAFF
v_call: TRBV10-1; j_call: TRBJ2-1; cdr3_aa: CASSEPLAGRDEQFF
v_call: TRBV30; j_call: TRBJ2-6; cdr3_aa: CAWSVRGAPGANVLTF
v_call: TRBV5-1; j_call: TRBJ1-2; cdr3_aa: CASSRGEAGSNYGYTF
v_call: TRBV10-2; j_call: TRBJ1-5; cdr3_aa: CASSESGRQPQHF
v_call: TRBV6-6; j_call: TRBJ1-6; cdr3_aa: CASSSREGPYNSPLHF
v_call: TRBV6-6; j_call: TRBJ1-5; cdr3_aa: CASSPSDSNQPQHF